This is a list of T cell receptor beta chains from one sample in a study of blood T cells in healthy people across ages. Each CDR3 protein gets one entry after TCRdb re-called the 5' RACE reads with MiXCR. Altogether fewer than 950,000 distinct CDR3 sequences are present, roughly 50% being singletons, with the ten largest covering roughly two fifths. Sequencing input: blood. The source of these receptors is a man older than 75 in good health. CDR3s include the opening cysteine and the closing phenylalanine or tryptophan. The D gene is left open where the match is weak. Not every row has a clone size; where given, it reads once, few, many or a size class.

>TRBV3-1|.|TRBD1|TRBJ2-7
TGTGCCAGCAGCCAAGTTGGAAAGGGGGCTTACGAGCAGTACTTC
CASSQVGKGAYEQYF
>TRBV7-2|.|TRBD2|TRBJ2-7
TGTGCCAGCAGCGTCCCTAGCGGGAGGAGGAATGAGCAGTACTTC
CASSVPSGRRNEQYF
>TRBV5-1|few|.|TRBJ2-7
TGCGCCAGCAGCTTCGGCGTCGGGGCAACCTACGAGCAGTACTTC
CASSFGVGATYEQYF
>TRBV4-2|few|TRBD1|TRBJ2-1
TGTGCCAGCAGCCAACCGGACAGGGTCAATGAGCAGTTCTTC
CASSQPDRVNEQFF
>TRBV6-2/TRBV6-3|.|.|TRBJ2-6
TGTGCCAGCACTTATGGGGCTGGGGCCAACGTCCTGACTTTC
CASTYGAGANVLTF
>TRBV11-1|.|TRBD1|TRBJ2-3
TGTGCCAGCAGCTTATACCCCGACAGGGGTCAGAGATACGCGTATTTT
CASSLYPDRGQRYAYF
>TRBV29-1|few|.|TRBJ2-7
TGCAGCGTTGAGCCCTCCCCTTCCGAGCAGTACTTC
CSVEPSPSEQYF
>TRBV12-3/TRBV12-4|.|TRBD1|TRBJ1-6
TGTGCCAGCAGTCCACAGGGGATTTATAATGCACCCCTCCACTTT
CASSPQGIYNAPLHF
>TRBV27|once|TRBD1|TRBJ1-4
TGTGCCAGCAGTTTTCGGGACCGGGACAGGGCCATCGAAAAACTGTTTTTT
CASSFRDRDRAIEKLFF
>TRBV28|.|.|TRBJ2-7
TGTGCCAGCAGTTTGAGGCGCCGCCCGATATCCTACGAGCAGTACTTC
CASSLRRRPISYEQYF
>TRBV7-6|once|TRBD1|TRBJ2-7
TGTGCCAGCGCGCCCTGGAAGGGGGCGGGCGAGCAGTACTTC
CASAPWKGAGEQYF
>TRBV5-5|.|.|TRBJ1-6
TGTGCCAGCAGCTTGTCCCCGGGACGGTATAATTCACCCCTCCACTTT
CASSLSPGRYNSPLHF
>TRBV3-1|.|TRBD2|TRBJ2-7
TGTGCCAGCAGCCAAGGTTCGATAGCGGGAGATTGGAACGAGCAGTACTTC
CASSQGSIAGDWNEQYF
>TRBV7-9|.|TRBD2|TRBJ2-1
TGTGCCAGCAGCCTGACCGGGACTAGCGGGAGGGATGAGCAGTTCTTC
CASSLTGTSGRDEQFF
>TRBV5-6|.|.|TRBJ2-3
TGTGCCAGCAGCCCTGACAGTGGTGGATACGCGTATTTT
CASSPDSGGYAYF
>TRBV9|.|TRBD1|TRBJ2-7
TGTGCCAGCAGCGTAAATGGACAGGGAGTGGACGAGCAGTACTTC
CASSVNGQGVDEQYF
>TRBV2|.|TRBD2|TRBJ2-1
TGTGCCAGCAGTGATAGCGGGGGGGCCGGCAATGAGCAGTTCTTC
CASSDSGGAGNEQFF
>TRBV18|.|TRBD1|TRBJ2-3
TGTGCCAGCTCACCGAGACAGGGGCCCTCAGATACGCAGTATTTT
CASSPRQGPSDTQYF
>TRBV7-2|.|.|TRBJ2-7
TGTGCCAGCAGCTTGAGGGCTCGAGCCTACGAGCAGTACTTC
CASSLRARAYEQYF
>TRBV29-1|.|.|TRBJ1-6
TGCAGCGTTAGGGAGACGCCCTATAATTCACCCCTCCACTTT
CSVRETPYNSPLHF
>TRBV6-1|.|.|TRBJ1-1
TGTGCCAGCATTAGAATGGGGGCGGACACTGAAGGTTTCTTT
CASIRMGADTEGFF
>TRBV10-3|once|TRBD1|TRBJ2-1
TGTGCCATCAAACAGGGGCAGGGGGCCATTGTAGACTACAATGAGCAGTTCTTC
CAIKQGQGAIVDYNEQFF
>TRBV7-9|once|TRBD2|TRBJ2-7
TGTGCCAGCAGCTCCACACTAGCGGGAGGGGAAAGGAGCTCCTACGAGCAGTACTTC
CASSSTLAGGERSSYEQYF
>TRBV27|.|.|TRBJ1-2
TGTGCCAGCAGTTTGCGGGGCGGAAACTATGGCTACACCTTC
CASSLRGGNYGYTF
>TRBV20-1|few|TRBD1|TRBJ2-1
TGCAGTGCTACTCCGGGACAGGGCTCAAATGAGCAGTTCTTC
CSATPGQGSNEQFF
>TRBV20-1|few|.|TRBJ2-7
TGCAGTGCTAGAGAGGGAAATTACAATGAGCAGTACTTC
CSAREGNYNEQYF
>TRBV20-1|few|.|TRBJ2-5
TGCAGTGCTAGATCGCCGGGCACACAAGAGACCCAGTACTTC
CSARSPGTQETQYF
>TRBV27|.|TRBD2|TRBJ2-1
TGTGCCAGCAGTTTATCGGGACTAGACCTGTACAATGAGCAGTTCTTC
CASSLSGLDLYNEQFF
>TRBV20-1|few|.|TRBJ2-2
TGCAGTGCTAGAAAGAGTCAGACCGGGGAGCTGTTTTTT
CSARKSQTGELFF
>TRBV20-1|.|TRBD2|TRBJ2-5
TGCAGTGCTAGATCAGGACTAGCGGGAGGGCCTAGTCAAGAGACCCAGTACTTC
CSARSGLAGGPSQETQYF
>TRBV5-1|.|.|TRBJ1-2
TGCGCCAGCAGCGTGGATCTCGCTAACTATGGCTACACCTTC
CASSVDLANYGYTF
>TRBV27|.|.|TRBJ2-7
TGTGCCAGCAGTTTTGACAGACGATACGAGCAGTACTTC
CASSFDRRYEQYF
>TRBV7-2|.|.|TRBJ1-4
TGTGCCAGCAGCCCTGTAGGGCAGGCCCGGGGTGAAAAACTGTTTTTT
CASSPVGQARGEKLFF
>TRBV2|.|TRBD1|TRBJ1-1
TGTGCCAGCAGTGCTAGACAGGGGTGGACTGAAGCTTTCTTT
CASSARQGWTEAFF
>TRBV29-1|few|.|TRBJ2-1
TGCAGCGTTGACACTCTAGCCCCAGGGGATGAGCAGTTCTTC
CSVDTLAPGDEQFF
>TRBV5-1|.|TRBD2|TRBJ2-6
TGCGCCAGCAGCTCATCTGGACTAGCTGGGGCCAACGTCCTGACTTTC
CASSSSGLAGANVLTF
>TRBV20-1|few|.|TRBJ2-7
TGCAGTGCGATCCCGGGACTCCCTAGGAATGAGCAGTACTTC
CSAIPGLPRNEQYF
>TRBV20-1|.|.|TRBJ1-5
TGCAGTGCTAGAGATGCCGGGGGCCTCAATCAGCCCCAGCATTTT
CSARDAGGLNQPQHF
>TRBV9|.|TRBD1|TRBJ2-1
TGTGCCAGCAGCGCGACAGGGGGAACAATAGATGAGCAGTTCTTC
CASSATGGTIDEQFF
>TRBV3-1|.|TRBD2|TRBJ2-5
TGTGCCAGCAGCCGACGGTGGATAGCGGGGGGTGGGGAGACCCAGTACTTC
CASSRRWIAGGGETQYF
>TRBV29-1|.|.|TRBJ2-2
TGCAGCGTTGAAGCCGGGACACCTTACACCGGGGAGCTGTTTTTT
CSVEAGTPYTGELFF
>TRBV24-1|.|TRBD2|TRBJ2-1
TGTGCCACCAGTGTTAGCGGGGGCCCCTACAATGAGCAGTTCTTC
CATSVSGGPYNEQFF
>TRBV27|.|.|TRBJ2-3
TGTGCCAGCAGTTCAACCGGGACTCCATCTGGGGATACGCAGTATTTT
CASSSTGTPSGDTQYF
>TRBV27|.|TRBD2|TRBJ2-1
TGTGCCAGCAGTTTCCGAAGACTAGCGGGAGGCGGAGAGCAGTTCTTC
CASSFRRLAGGGEQFF
>TRBV6-2/TRBV6-3|.|TRBD1|TRBJ2-1
TGTGCCAGCAGTTACCCGTACAGGGGGATCCCCTCCTACAATGAGCAGTTCTTC
CASSYPYRGIPSYNEQFF
>TRBV20-1|.|TRBD2|TRBJ2-5
TGCAGTGCTAGAGATGGCGGGAGGTTCCAAGAGACCCAGTACTTC
CSARDGGRFQETQYF
>TRBV20-1|many|.|TRBJ2-4
TGCAGTGCTAGGGGCCCGGGACTGGTGTCGAACATTCAGTACTTC
CSARGPGLVSNIQYF
>TRBV3-1|.|.|TRBJ2-5
TGTGCCAGCAGCCCCGGAACGGGGACCCAGTACTTC
CASSPGTGTQYF
>TRBV2|.|TRBD2|TRBJ2-3
TGTGCCAGCAGTGGTAGGGTTCTAGCGGGAGGGCGGCCCAGATACGCGTATTTT
CASSGRVLAGGRPRYAYF
>TRBV20-1|once|.|TRBJ2-5
TGCAGTGCTGTAGCCGGATCCCGGGATGAGACCCAGTACTTC
CSAVAGSRDETQYF
>TRBV3-1|.|TRBD2|TRBJ2-1
TGTGCCAGTAATCAAAGGGCGGGAGGGTACAATGAGCAGTTCTTC
CASNQRAGGYNEQFF